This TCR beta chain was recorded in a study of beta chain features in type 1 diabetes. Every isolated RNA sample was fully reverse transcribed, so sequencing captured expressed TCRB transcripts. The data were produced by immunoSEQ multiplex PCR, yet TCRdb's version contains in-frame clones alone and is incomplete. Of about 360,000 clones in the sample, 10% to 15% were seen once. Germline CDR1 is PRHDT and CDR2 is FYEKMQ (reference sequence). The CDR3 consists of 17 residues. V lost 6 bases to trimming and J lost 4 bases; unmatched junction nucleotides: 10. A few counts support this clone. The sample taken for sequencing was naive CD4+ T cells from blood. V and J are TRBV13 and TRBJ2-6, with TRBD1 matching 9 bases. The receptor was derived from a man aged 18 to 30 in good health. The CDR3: CASRHPGQGRGANVLTF. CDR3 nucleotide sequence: TGTGCCAGCAGGCATCCGGGACAGGGCAGGGGGGCCAACGTCCTGACTTTC.